The 19 T cell receptor beta chains reported below all come from one sample, sequenced in a study of T cell responses to AZD1222 COVID-19 vaccine. This table comes from immunoSEQ multiplex PCR, and its TCRdb copy is limited to in-frame clones, with some not included. The table includes roughly 120,000 clones, 75% to 90% detected once. The sample here was peripheral blood, taken 28 days after the second AZD1222 dose. The origin of the receptors is an adult who received the AZD1222 COVID-19 vaccine.

This clone was counted many times. The rearrangement joins TRBV13 to TRBJ2-3; a possible D gene is TRBD2 (7 bases). The CDR3 has 13 amino acids. V gave up 7 bases and J gave up 2 bases, with 10 bases separating them. CDR1 PRHDT and CDR2 FYEKMQ come from the germline V gene (reference sequence). The CDR3 DNA is TGTGCCAGCACGGGGGGCGCCACAGATACGCAGTATTTT. It is translated as CASTGGATDTQYF.

The chain recombines TRBV19 with TRBJ2-6, with D possibly being TRBD1 (5 bases). Germline-derived CDR1 and CDR2 are LNHDA and SQIVND (reference sequence). The CDR3 has 13 amino acids. V was pared by 8 bases and J by 4 bases, with 9 bases between. The CDR3 here is CASLGVGANVLTF. CDR3 sequence (DNA): TGTGCCAGTCTAGGGGTCGGGGCCAACGTCCTGACTTTC.

This rearrangement joins TRBV5-4 to TRBJ1-2; D gene unclear. This CDR3 region has 13 residues. V was shortened by 4 bases and J by 6 bases, with 13 bases between the two germline ends. Germline V lookup: CDR1 SGHNT, CDR2 YYREEE (reference sequence). In DNA form, the CDR3 reads TGTGCCAGCAGCCCTACTCCCGACGATGGCTACACCTTC. It translates to CASSPTPDDGYTF.

This clone has just a few counts. The V call is TRBV5-6, the J call TRBJ2-7; D not resolved. V lost 3 bases and J 2 bases, leaving 0 bases between the germline ends. Germline V CDR1 and CDR2: SGHDT, YYEEEE. The CDR3 runs 10 residues. The CDR3 bases are TGTGCCAGCAGCTCCTACGAGCAGTACTTC. Amino acid sequence: CASSSYEQYF.

The chain couples TRBV2 to TRBJ2-1; a possible D gene is TRBD2 (5 bases). There are 14 residues in the CDR3. CDR1 is SNHLY, CDR2 FYNNEI, per germline. V lost 3 bases, J lost 6 bases, and 12 bases lay in between. DNA of the CDR3: TGTGCCAGCAGTGAGATCGTAGGAGGCAATGAGCAGTTCTTC. This encodes CASSEIVGGNEQFF.

This sequence joins TRBV5-5 and TRBJ1-3; D unresolved. The CDR3 contains 18 residues. Germline CDR1 is SGHKS and CDR2 is YYEKEE (reference sequence). Between the trimmed V and J ends, which lost 1 base and 0 bases, there was a span of 17 bases. The CDR3 reads CASSLSPATPSSGNTIYF. The CDR3 bases are TGTGCCAGCAGCTTGTCCCCGGCCACCCCGAGCTCTGGAAACACCATATATTTT.

This clone was found once. The rearrangement joins TRBV9 to TRBJ2-5; D remains ambiguous. The V end lost 3 bases, the J end lost 6 bases, and 21 bases lay between the germline ends. The germline V gene has CDR1 SGDLS and CDR2 YYNGEE. The CDR3 spans 16 residues. This CDR3 reads CASSDASIRNGQTQYF. Written as DNA, the CDR3 is TGTGCCAGCAGCGATGCATCCATTCGAAACGGACAGACCCAGTACTTC.

The chain employs TRBV10-3 and TRBJ2-7; 12 bases are a match to TRBD2. This CDR3 spans 19 amino acids. Germline V CDR1 and CDR2: ENHRY, SYGVKD. V shed 3 bases, J shed 3 bases, and the junction held 15 bases outside the gene matches. The CDR3 DNA reads as TGTGCCATCAGTGACAGGTCTTCTACTAGCGGGGGGTCCTACTACGAGCAGTACTTC. Its translation: CAISDRSSTSGGSYYEQYF.

The rearrangement joins TRBV24-1 to TRBJ2-7; possibly TRBD2 for D (6 bases). The CDR3 consists of 13 residues. Per the germline V gene, CDR1 is KGHDR and CDR2 is SFDVKD. Trimming cost V 5 bases and J 2 bases, with 9 bases left between them. The chain's CDR3 is CATSGGTAYEQYF. The CDR3 nucleotides are TGTGCCACCAGTGGCGGGACCGCCTACGAGCAGTACTTC.

The chain is built from TRBV5-6 and TRBJ1-4; D is undetermined. CDR1 is SGHDT and CDR2 is YYEEEE in the germline V gene. The CDR3 runs to 14 residues. The ends were cut back, 5 bases at V and 4 bases at J, with 12 bases in the middle. The CDR3 sequence: CASRPRHFNEKLFF. Here the CDR3 DNA reads TGTGCCAGCAGACCCCGACACTTTAATGAAAAACTGTTTTTT.

Details on this clone: The same CDR3 arises from other DNA sequences in this sample as well. This rearrangement joins TRBV9 to TRBJ1-1, with D perhaps matching TRBD1 (6 bases). V was trimmed by 0 bases and J by 3 bases, leaving 6 bases between them. This CDR3 region has 13 residues. CDR1 SGDLS and CDR2 YYNGEE come from the germline V gene. The CDR3 DNA reads TGTGCCAGCAGCGTAGCAGGGGACACTGAAGCTTTCTTT. It encodes CASSVAGDTEAFF.

The chain combines TRBV7-9 with TRBJ1-2; D possibly corresponds to TRBD1 (5 bases). With 6 bases removed from V and 5 bases from J, the gap between germline ends came to 22 bases. From germline, CDR1 is SEHNR and CDR2 FQNEAQ (reference sequence). The CDR3 runs to 16 residues. CDR3 nucleotide sequence: TGTGCCAGCAGATCGACCGGAGGTCAGGGAGGGTATGGCTACACCTTC. Protein product: CASRSTGGQGGYGYTF.

The chain couples TRBV7-9 to TRBJ1-4, with D hard to call. Trimming took off 1 base at V and 4 bases at J, with 7 bases between the two ends. Germline V lookup: CDR1 SEHNR, CDR2 FQNEAQ (reference sequence). The CDR3 contains 14 residues. The CDR3 nucleotides read TGTGCCAGCAGCTTAGTTGGGAGTAATGAAAAACTGTTTTTT. Translated, it gives CASSLVGSNEKLFF.

V usage is TRBV3-1 (or the pseudogene TRBV3-2) and J usage is TRBJ1-6, with TRBD1 identical over 9 bases. The germline gives CDR1 LGHDT, CDR2 YNNKEL (reference sequence). The CDR3 contains 14 residues. Germline trimming cut 6 bases from V and 10 bases from J; bases unmatched to any gene: 7. The CDR3 here is CASRGTGSESPLHF. The DNA for the CDR3 is TGTGCCAGCAGAGGGACAGGGAGCGAGTCACCCCTCCACTTT.

This chain connects TRBV7-8 to TRBJ1-2; D is possibly TRBD1 (5 bases). Trimming took 3 bases from V and 4 from J, leaving 15 bases between them. The CDR3 covers 15 residues. Per the germline V gene, CDR1 is SGHVS and CDR2 is FQNEAQ. The CDR3: CASSLVGGGGYGYTF. CDR3 nucleotides: TGTGCCAGCAGCTTGGTGGGTGGGGGAGGCTATGGCTACACCTTC. The variable domain in full, completed from reference TRBV7-8 and TRBJ1-2, reads GAGVSQSPRYKVAKRGQDVALRCDPISGHVSLFWYQQALGQGPEFLTYFQNEAQLDKSGLPSDRFFAERPEGSVSTLKIQRTQQEDSAVYLCASSLVGGGGYGYTFGSGTRLTVV.

The chain links TRBV7-2 to TRBJ1-5, with TRBD1 matching 7 bases. This CDR3 spans 17 amino acids. J lost 4 bases, V lost 1 base, and 10 bases had no gene match. Germline-derived CDR1 and CDR2 are SGHTA and FQGNSA. The CDR3 protein is CASSLGAGQLRNQPQHF. CDR3 in DNA: TGTGCCAGCAGCTTAGGCGCGGGACAGCTAAGAAATCAGCCCCAGCATTTT.

The rearrangement joins TRBV30 to TRBJ1-5; D gene ambiguous. Per germline, CDR1 GTSNPN and CDR2 SVGIG (reference sequence). This CDR3 has 14 amino acids. V gave up 3 bases and J gave up 7 bases, with 16 bases separating them. In DNA, the CDR3 is TGTGCCTGGAGCCAAGACTTAGGCGGGCAGCCCCAGCATTTT. This translates into CAWSQDLGGQPQHF. Looking up the rest from reference TRBV30 and TRBJ1-5 gives the full variable domain: SQTIHQWPATLVQPVGSPLSLECTVEGTSNPNLYWYRQAAGRGLQLLFYSVGIGQISSEVPQNLSASRPQDRQFILSSKKLLLSDSGFYLCAWSQDLGGQPQHFGDGTRLSIL.

The CDR3 loop reads CASSAGQGVEQYF. CDR3 in DNA: TGTGCCAGTAGTGCAGGACAGGGGGTTGAGCAGTACTTC. This sequence joins TRBV19 and TRBJ2-7; 10 bases match TRBD1. This CDR3 spans 13 amino acids. CDR1 LNHDA and CDR2 SQIVND come from the germline V gene (reference sequence). Trimming cost V 5 bases and J 7 bases; bases outside gene matches: 5.

The chain employs TRBV7-9 and TRBJ1-2; D not certain. The germline V gene encodes CDR1 SEHNR and CDR2 FQNEAQ (reference sequence). Trimming took 2 bases from V and 1 from J, leaving 5 bases between them. This CDR3 has 13 amino acids. CDR3 nucleotide sequence: TGTGCCAGCAGCTTAAACAGTAACTATGGCTACACCTTC. Its translation: CASSLNSNYGYTF.